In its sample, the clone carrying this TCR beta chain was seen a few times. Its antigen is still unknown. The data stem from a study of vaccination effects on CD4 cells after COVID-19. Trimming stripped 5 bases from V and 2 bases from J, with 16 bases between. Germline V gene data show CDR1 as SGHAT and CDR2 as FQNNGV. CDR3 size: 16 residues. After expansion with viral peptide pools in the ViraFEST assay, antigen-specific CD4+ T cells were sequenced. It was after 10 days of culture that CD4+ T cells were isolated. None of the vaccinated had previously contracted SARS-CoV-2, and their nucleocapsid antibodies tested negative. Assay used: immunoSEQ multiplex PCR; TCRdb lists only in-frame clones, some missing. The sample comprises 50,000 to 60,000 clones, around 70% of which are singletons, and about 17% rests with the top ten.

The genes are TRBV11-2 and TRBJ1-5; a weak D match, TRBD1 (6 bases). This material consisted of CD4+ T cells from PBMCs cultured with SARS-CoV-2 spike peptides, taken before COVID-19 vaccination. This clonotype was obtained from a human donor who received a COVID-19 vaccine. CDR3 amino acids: CASSVGGGLGNQPQHF. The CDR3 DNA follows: TGTGCCAGCAGCGTCGGAGGGGGGTTGGGCAATCAGCCCCAGCATTTT. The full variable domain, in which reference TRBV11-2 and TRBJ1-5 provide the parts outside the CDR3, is EAGVAQSPRYKIIEKRQSVAFWCNPISGHATLYWYQQILGQGPKLLIQFQNNGVVDDSQLPKDRFSAERLKGVDSTLKIQPAKLEDSAVYLCASSVGGGLGNQPQHFGDGTRLSIL.